Following are 13 T cell receptor beta chains from one sample sequenced in a study of blood T cells in healthy people across ages. Combining a sample-barcoded 5' primer with a J-beta primer mix, a second PCR ran for about 7 to 11 cycles. TCRdb re-derived calls from the 5' RACE reads in MiXCR, one entry per CDR3 protein. The repertoire holds about 620,000 distinct CDR3 sequences, with around a fifth as singletons. What was sequenced was blood. These receptors came from a man between 65 and 85 years old in good health.

The chain carries TRBV29-1 and TRBJ2-1, with TRBD2 matching over 9 bases. Germline CDR1 reads SQVTM; CDR2 reads ANQGSEA. This CDR3 is 14 amino acids long. The CDR3 region is CLFTLAGGPGEQFF. CDR3 coding DNA: TGCCTCTTTACCCTCGCGGGAGGGCCAGGTGAGCAGTTCTTC.

CDR3 protein: CASDVVRYGYTF. The CDR3 bases are TGTGCCAGCGACGTGGTGCGCTATGGCTACACCTTC. The chain couples TRBV2 to TRBJ1-2, with D hard to call. Germline CDR1 is SNHLY and CDR2 is FYNNEI. V lost 8 bases to trimming and J lost 4 bases, with 11 bases between them. The CDR3 length is 12 residues.

This clonotype was seen more than once but under ten times. V usage is TRBV7-2 and J usage is TRBJ2-3, with 7 bases matching TRBD2. This CDR3 comprises 16 residues. Germline CDR1 is SGHTA and CDR2 is FQGNSA. V lost 5 bases and J lost 6; bases outside the gene matches: 14. CDR3 sequence (DNA): TGTGCCAGCAGCCCCGACCGGACTAGGTCAGGGGATACGCAGTATTTT. Protein product: CASSPDRTRSGDTQYF.

Worth noting for this clonotype: Its ends do not fully match the called genes, so a read error is possible. The rearrangement uses TRBV12-3 or TRBV12-4 and TRBJ2-3; D remains ambiguous. This CDR3 comprises 12 residues. In nucleotides, the CDR3 is TGTGCCAGCAGTGTCAGCACAGATACGCAGTGTTTT. It translates to CASSVSTDTQCF.

This clonotype came up a few times. CDR3 DNA sequence: TGTGCCTGGAACTCCGGGGACAGTGTCTCGGAGCAGTACTTC. Translation gives CAWNSGDSVSEQYF. V gene TRBV30 combines with J gene TRBJ2-7; TRBD1 matches at 7 bases. Germline values: CDR1 GTSNPN, CDR2 SVGIG (reference sequence). CDR3 size: 14 residues. V gave up 4 bases and J gave up 7 bases; unmatched junction bases: 13.

The rearrangement uses TRBV20-1 and TRBJ2-7; no reliable D call. Germline V gives CDR1 DFQATT, CDR2 SNEGSKA (reference sequence). The CDR3 spans 12 residues. Trimming left V 6 bases short and J 4 bases short, with 13 bases between. CDR3 bases: TGCAGTGCCACCGGCAGCCGGTACGAGCAGTACTTC. This gives the protein CSATGSRYEQYF.

The rearrangement links TRBV20-1 to TRBJ2-5, with TRBD1 as a possible D gene (6 bases). Gene TRBJ2-1 matches the end of the DNA better, so the J call may be wrong. In germline, CDR1 is DFQATT, CDR2 SNEGSKA (reference sequence). The CDR3 consists of 14 residues. CDR3 residues: CSATPGTPTNEQFF. Here the CDR3 DNA reads TGCAGTGCAACCCCAGGGACACCCACCAATGAGCAGTTCTTC.

This clonotype was recorded a few times. The chain couples TRBV15 to TRBJ2-1; 13 bases fit TRBD2. TRBJ2-5 explains the end of the DNA better; the J call may be wrong. The CDR3 totals 17 residues. CDR1 and CDR2 from the germline V gene are LNHNV and YYDKDF (reference sequence). CDR3 protein: CATSRVVGLAGLETQYF. CDR3 DNA sequence: TGTGCCACCAGCAGAGTCGTGGGACTAGCGGGATTGGAGACCCAGTACTTC.

As concerns this clonotype: An end of the junction differs from the germline gene, which may be a read error. The genes are TRBV28 and TRBJ1-1; D is possibly TRBD1 (6 bases). CDR3 length equals 13 residues. From germline, CDR1 is MDHEN and CDR2 SYDVKM. CDR3 sequence: CARRGLLNTEAFF. CDR3 bases: TGTGCCCGCAGGGGACTCTTGAACACTGAAGCTTTCTTT.

The gene calls are TRBV5-5 and TRBJ2-5; D ambiguous. Trimming took 2 bases from V and 2 from J, leaving 7 bases between them. This CDR3 region has 13 residues. Germline CDR1 and CDR2: SGHKS and YYEKEE (reference sequence). For the CDR3, the DNA is TGTGCCAGCAGCTTCGCTTTTCAAGAGACCCAGTACTTC. It specifies CASSFAFQETQYF.

The V call is TRBV12-3 or TRBV12-4, the J call TRBJ2-2; the D gene is possibly TRBD1 (6 bases). This CDR3 region has 14 residues. V lost 7 bases and J 6 bases, leaving 15 bases between the germline ends. The CDR3 spells CASNDRFFAGELFF. CDR3 DNA: TGTGCCAGCAACGACAGGTTTTTTGCCGGGGAGCTGTTTTTT.

This clonotype showed up just a few times. This chain joins TRBV7-8 and TRBJ2-3; D unresolved. CDR1 and CDR2 from the germline V gene are SGHVS and FQNEAQ. The germline V and J ends were trimmed by 5 bases and 2 bases, with 8 bases remaining between them. The CDR3 runs to 13 residues. The CDR3 DNA is TGTGCCAGCAGCCCTCAAGTCACAGATACGCAGTATTTT. It encodes CASSPQVTDTQYF.

There are a few counts of this clonotype. This chain uses TRBV20-1 with TRBJ2-4; 8 nucleotides align to TRBD1. The CDR3 sequence is 18 residues long. Looked up from germline, CDR1 is DFQATT and CDR2 is SNEGSKA (reference sequence). After removal of 4 bases from V and 0 bases from J, the junction contained 14 bases not matched to a gene. The CDR3 sequence is CSANTVRQGLLAKNIQYF. DNA for the CDR3: TGCAGTGCTAATACTGTGAGACAGGGGTTATTAGCCAAAAACATTCAGTACTTC.